The 30 T cell receptor beta chains in this list originate from one sample, sequenced in a study of blood T cell repertoires in COVID-19 (dated by TCRdb to about 2020). Library preparation used the immunoSEQ multiplex PCR assay. Here the immuneACCESS table is served through TCRdb, limited to in-frame sequences with V and J called. Missing clones are a known gap in these copies; in checked studies unresolved V genes cover under half, and the rest lacks a known reason. The table for this sample lists about 230,000 clones; about 87% of them were counted only once. About 4% of the sample lies in the top ten. Specimen: PBMCs or T cells enriched from blood (not recorded which). All receptors derive from a woman aged 30 to 39 who had been exposed to COVID-19.

V gene TRBV6-5 combines with J gene TRBJ2-7; TRBD2 matches 11 bases. Germline CDR1 is MNHEY and CDR2 is SVGAGI. This CDR3 is built from 15 residues. V trimming: 8 bases; J trimming: 7 bases; junction bases outside the gene matches: 13. CDR3 sequence: CASGLNSGRAGEQYF. The CDR3 nucleotides read TGTGCCAGCGGTTTGAATAGCGGGAGGGCGGGAGAGCAGTACTTC.

This chain joins TRBV10-3 and TRBJ2-7, with 11 bases that match TRBD2. Trimming removed 3 bases from V and 3 bases from J; junction bases left unmatched: 4. Germline CDR1 and CDR2: ENHRY and SYGVKD. The CDR3 runs to 15 residues. CDR3 nucleotide sequence: TGTGCCATCAGTGACACTAGCGGGAGAATCTACGAGCAGTACTTC. It translates to CAISDTSGRIYEQYF.

This clone was recorded once. The chain has TRBV19 and TRBJ1-2; TRBD1 agrees at 7 bases. The CDR3 spans 14 residues. V lost 7 bases to trimming and J lost 7 bases; unmatched junction nucleotides: 12. The germline CDR1 and CDR2 sequences are LNHDA and SQIVND (reference sequence). CDR3 bases: TGTGCCAGTACCTACGAAAGATACAGGGGTGGCTACACCTTC. This translates into CASTYERYRGGYTF. The entire variable domain, with the rest obtained from reference TRBV19 and TRBJ1-2, is as follows: DGGITQSPKYLFRKEGQNVTLSCEQNLNHDAMYWYRQDPGQGLRLIYYSQIVNDFQKGDIAEGYSVSREKKESFPLTVTSAQKNPTAFYLCASTYERYRGGYTFGSGTRLTVV.

The chain recombines TRBV3-1 (or the pseudogene TRBV3-2) with TRBJ1-2; the D gene is possibly TRBD1 (6 bases). Germline V gene data show CDR1 as LGHDT and CDR2 as YNNKEL (reference sequence). The CDR3 sequence is 14 residues long. V shed 0 bases and J shed 8 bases, with 13 bases lying between them. CDR3 nucleotide sequence: TGTGCCAGCAGCCAAGAACCAGGGGAGAGCGGCTACACCTTC. Its translation is CASSQEPGESGYTF.

The sample holds a few counts of this clone. The chain is built from TRBV25-1 and TRBJ1-6, with D possibly being TRBD1 (5 bases). Germline CDR1 and CDR2: MGHDK and SYGVNS. CDR3 length equals 15 residues. Trimming pared 3 bases from V and 4 bases from J, leaving 10 bases between. CDR3 sequence reads: CASSEDTYYNSPLHF. CDR3 sequence (DNA): TGTGCCAGCAGTGAGGACACTTATTATAATTCACCCCTCCACTTT.

This clone has only one observation. The chain couples TRBV10-3 to TRBJ2-7; tentative D call: TRBD1 (6 bases). The V gene lost 3 bases and the J gene lost 2 bases, with 20 bases spanning the gap. The V gene's germline CDR1 is ENHRY and CDR2 SYGVKD. The CDR3 contains 17 residues. CDR3 sequence reads: CAISDLHSGDHAYEQYF. CDR3 bases: TGTGCCATCAGTGATTTGCACTCAGGGGACCATGCCTACGAGCAGTACTTC.

V and J are TRBV4-1 and TRBJ2-6; possible D gene TRBD1, 5 bases. CDR3 size: 20 residues. V was clipped by 1 base and J by 0 bases, with 19 bases between them. Germline CDR1 and CDR2: MGHRA and YSYEKL. CDR3 DNA: TGCGCCAGCAGCCAAGGAATCCTCGCACAGGCCCCCTCTGGGGCCAACGTCCTGACTTTC. It is translated as CASSQGILAQAPSGANVLTF.

This clone was detected once. The chain combines TRBV20-1 with TRBJ2-1, with no clear D. Trimming cost V 6 bases and J 7 bases, with 4 bases left between them. This CDR3 contains 9 residues. Germline V gene sequence: CDR1 DFQATT, CDR2 SNEGSKA (reference sequence). The CDR3 nucleotides are TGCAGTGCCCGGAATGAGCAGTTCTTC. Its protein is CSARNEQFF.

The V gene is TRBV6-5, the J gene TRBJ2-7, with D possibly TRBD1 on 6 matching bases. Per the germline V gene, CDR1 is MNHEY and CDR2 is SVGAGI. The V gene lost 6 bases and the J gene lost 3 bases, with 15 bases spanning the gap. The CDR3 consists of 14 residues. CDR3 residues: CASSANRVLYEQYF. In DNA, the CDR3 is TGTGCCAGCAGCGCCAACAGGGTACTCTACGAGCAGTACTTC.

The genes are TRBV25-1 and TRBJ1-2, with D possibly being TRBD1 (5 bases). The CDR3 consists of 16 residues. V lost 0 bases to trimming and J lost 1 base, with 12 bases between them. Germline loops: CDR1 MGHDK, CDR2 SYGVNS. CDR3 nucleotide sequence: TGTGCCAGCAGTGAATATGGCCCAGGGCATAACTATGGCTACACCTTC. Translating gives CASSEYGPGHNYGYTF.

The chain joins TRBV27 to TRBJ1-5, with a possible D match to TRBD1 (6 bases). The V and J ends lost 4 bases and 1 base respectively, with 14 bases between them. The CDR3 is made up of 16 amino acids. Per germline, CDR1 MNHEY and CDR2 SMNVEV (reference sequence). The DNA of the CDR3 is TGTGCCAGCAGTTCATATCAGGGGCTAAGCAATCAGCCCCAGCATTTT. This translates into CASSSYQGLSNQPQHF.

This chain connects TRBV5-4 to TRBJ2-7; 8 nucleotides line up with TRBD2. With 0 bases clipped from V and 0 bases from J, the junction kept 2 bases outside the gene matches. The V gene's germline CDR1 is SGHNT and CDR2 YYREEE (reference sequence). The CDR3 is 15 amino acids. CDR3 DNA: TGTGCCAGCAGCTTGGAAGCGGGAGCCTCCTACGAGCAGTACTTC. This translates into CASSLEAGASYEQYF.

The chain links TRBV7-2 to TRBJ1-1, with D perhaps TRBD1 (5 bases). The V gene's germline CDR1 is SGHTA and CDR2 FQGNSA. This CDR3 contains 17 residues. Trimming left V 5 bases short and J 7 bases short, with 26 bases between. The CDR3 reads CASSPSGVTVFTGEAFF. For the CDR3, the DNA is TGTGCCAGCAGCCCCTCGGGGGTGACAGTCTTTACCGGTGAAGCTTTCTTT.

This sequence joins TRBV3-1 (or the pseudogene TRBV3-2) and TRBJ1-1; D is ambiguous. The germline V gene encodes CDR1 LGHDT and CDR2 YNNKEL (reference sequence). The CDR3 extends over 13 amino acids. The V and J ends lost 4 bases and 1 base respectively, with 7 bases between them. The CDR3 is CASSPGGNTEAFF. CDR3 in DNA: TGTGCCAGCAGCCCCGGCGGGAACACTGAAGCTTTCTTT.

The rearrangement uses TRBV4-1 and TRBJ1-4; no reliable D call. The CDR3 loop spans 16 amino acids. Germline CDR1 reads MGHRA; CDR2 reads YSYEKL. Trimming took 1 base from V and 6 from J, leaving 15 bases between them. This chain's CDR3 is CASSQVGGVPDEKLFF. CDR3 nucleotides: TGCGCCAGCAGCCAAGTGGGAGGAGTACCTGATGAAAAACTGTTTTTT.

CDR3 DNA: TGTGCCAGCAGCCCCCGCACACACAATGAGCAGTTCTTC. Residues: CASSPRTHNEQFF. The chain combines TRBV5-4 with TRBJ2-1; D unclear. The CDR3 contains 13 residues. The germline V and J ends were trimmed by 4 bases and 5 bases, with 10 bases remaining between them. CDR1 SGHNT and CDR2 YYREEE come from the germline V gene (reference sequence).

The chain couples TRBV12-5 to TRBJ2-1; D gene uncertain. This CDR3 spans 15 amino acids. V was pared by 3 bases and J by 0 bases, with 9 bases between. Germline V CDR1 and CDR2: LGHNT, FRNRAP. The CDR3 bases are TGTGCTAGTGGTTTTCCTTCGAGCTCCTACAATGAGCAGTTCTTC. Translation: CASGFPSSSYNEQFF.

The gene calls are TRBV11-2 and TRBJ2-5; D unresolved. CDR3 length equals 11 residues. The V and J ends lost 4 bases and 3 bases respectively, with 3 bases between them. The V gene's germline CDR1 is SGHAT and CDR2 FQNNGV. CDR3 bases: TGTGCCAGCAGCTCAAAAGAGACCCAGTACTTC. Translated, it gives CASSSKETQYF.

The V and J genes are TRBV10-1 and TRBJ2-3; 11 nucleotides align to TRBD2. The CDR3 is made up of 16 amino acids. V lost 2 bases and J lost 6; bases outside the gene matches: 7. Germline CDR1 WNHNN, CDR2 SYGVQD (reference sequence). Here the CDR3 DNA reads TGCGCCAGCAGTGAGCGATTAGCGGGAGGGCGGGATACGCAGTATTTT. Protein product: CASSERLAGGRDTQYF.

The rearrangement uses TRBV11-2 and TRBJ2-3; 10 bases map to TRBD2. This CDR3 is built from 16 residues. Germline values: CDR1 SGHAT, CDR2 FQNNGV. V was pared by 3 bases and J by 0 bases, with 3 bases of the junction left unmatched. Written as DNA, the CDR3 is TGTGCCAGCAGCTTTATGACTAGCGGGAGCACAGATACGCAGTATTTT. This gives the protein CASSFMTSGSTDTQYF.

The genes are TRBV7-2 and TRBJ2-7, with TRBD2 identical over 13 bases. Trimming took 3 bases from V and 6 from J; bases not matched to a gene: 5. Germline values: CDR1 SGHTA, CDR2 FQGNSA. The CDR3 covers 15 residues. Here the CDR3 reads CASSFTSGRASEQYF. CDR3 sequence (DNA): TGTGCCAGCAGCTTCACTAGCGGGAGGGCTAGCGAGCAGTACTTC.

The rearrangement joins TRBV7-9 to TRBJ2-5, with no clear D. This CDR3 region has 14 residues. The V end was cut by 2 bases, the J end by 2 bases, with 9 bases between. Germline V CDR1 and CDR2: SEHNR, FQNEAQ (reference sequence). CDR3 sequence reads: CASSLRSGQETQYF. As DNA, the CDR3 is TGTGCCAGCAGCTTACGATCGGGTCAAGAGACCCAGTACTTC.

V gene TRBV5-6 combines with J gene TRBJ2-2; tentative D call: TRBD2 (6 bases). Germline V gives CDR1 SGHDT, CDR2 YYEEEE. CDR3 length: 15 amino acids. Deletions cut 3 bases from V and 2 bases from J, with 11 bases between. CDR3 sequence reads: CASSSPGLNTGELFF. CDR3 sequence (DNA): TGTGCCAGCAGCTCTCCGGGACTTAACACCGGGGAGCTGTTTTTT.

The chain carries TRBV15 and TRBJ2-7; 8 positions match TRBD1. The CDR3 runs to 14 residues. Germline V gene sequence: CDR1 LNHNV, CDR2 YYDKDF (reference sequence). Losses at the gene ends were 6 bases for V and 6 bases for J; bases not matched to a gene: 10. The CDR3 protein is CATRNQGAWGEQYF. CDR3 in DNA: TGTGCCACCAGAAATCAGGGGGCTTGGGGCGAGCAGTACTTC. Drawing the rest from reference TRBV15 and TRBJ2-7, the complete variable domain is DAMVIQNPRYQVTQFGKPVTLSCSQTLNHNVMYWYQQKSSQAPKLLFHYYDKDFNNEADTPDNFQSRRPNTSFCFLDIRSPGLGDTAMYLCATRNQGAWGEQYFGPGTRLTVT.

The CDR3 sequence: CASSLSGHEQFF. The CDR3 DNA reads as TGTGCCAGCAGTCTCTCAGGGCATGAGCAGTTCTTC. The rearrangement joins TRBV6-5 to TRBJ2-1; D possibly corresponds to TRBD1 (5 bases). The CDR3 length is 12 residues. The V gene lost 5 bases and the J gene lost 8 bases, with 10 bases spanning the gap. Per germline, CDR1 MNHEY and CDR2 SVGAGI.

The J gene is TRBJ2-2, the V gene TRBV5-4; 15 bases are shared with TRBD2. The CDR3 spans 19 residues. The germline V gene encodes CDR1 SGHNT and CDR2 YYREEE (reference sequence). J lost 7 bases, V lost 5 bases, and 15 bases had no gene match. CDR3 nucleotides: TGTGCCAGCAGGGGAACCCCGGGACTAGCGGGAGGAATCATCGGGGAGCTGTTTTTT. Encoded protein: CASRGTPGLAGGIIGELFF.

V and J are TRBV5-1 and TRBJ1-2; TRBD1 is a possible D gene (6 bases). This CDR3 spans 11 amino acids. Germline V lookup: CDR1 SGHRS, CDR2 YFSETQ. Between the trimmed V and J ends, which lost 5 bases and 8 bases, there was a span of 10 bases. In DNA form, the CDR3 reads TGCGCCAGCAGGGGGGCTGGCGGCTACACCTTC. Its translation is CASRGAGGYTF.

The genes are TRBV28 and TRBJ2-2; D call uncertain. V lost 3 bases to trimming and J lost 2 bases, with 10 bases between them. Per germline, CDR1 MDHEN and CDR2 SYDVKM. This CDR3 spans 15 amino acids. The CDR3 is CASSFSNSNTGELFF. The CDR3 DNA follows: TGTGCCAGCAGTTTTTCTAACAGTAACACCGGGGAGCTGTTTTTT.

J is TRBJ2-5 and V is TRBV18; D remains unclear. Germline V CDR1 and CDR2: KGHSH, LQKENI. This CDR3 comprises 14 residues. V was pared by 1 base and J by 7 bases, with 13 bases between. DNA for the CDR3: TGTGCCAGCTCACCACTGGCTCCAACGGGGACCCAGTACTTC. Its protein product is CASSPLAPTGTQYF.

This clone was seen only a few times. This chain uses TRBV5-1 with TRBJ1-2; 9 bases are shared with TRBD1. The germline CDR1 and CDR2 sequences are SGHRS and YFSETQ. CDR3 length: 14 residues. J gave up 2 bases and V 4 bases, and 3 bases lay outside the gene matches. The CDR3 spells CASSPGTGNYGYTF. CDR3 coding DNA: TGCGCCAGCAGCCCCGGGACAGGGAACTATGGCTACACCTTC.